Shown below are 29 T cell receptor beta chains from a single sample sequenced in a study of blood T cell repertoires in COVID-19. The assay was immunoSEQ multiplex PCR, and TCRdb's table has in-frame clones only and misses some. Of roughly 120,000 clones in the sample, 70% to 75% were seen once. The sequenced sample was peripheral blood. These receptor sequences come from a man older than 75 with COVID-19, enrolled during active disease.

The V call is TRBV7-2, the J call TRBJ2-3; D call uncertain. V gave up 1 base and J gave up 2 bases, with 4 bases separating them. Per the germline V gene, CDR1 is SGHTA and CDR2 is FQGNSA. This CDR3 is 13 amino acids long. This chain's CDR3 is CASSLVITDTQYF. CDR3 coding DNA: TGTGCCAGCAGCTTAGTAATCACAGATACGCAGTATTTT.

This chain links TRBV27 with TRBJ2-3; the D gene is possibly TRBD2 (6 bases). There are 16 residues in the CDR3. Trimming removed 6 bases from V and 2 bases from J, with 18 bases in between. Germline V lookup: CDR1 MNHEY, CDR2 SMNVEV (reference sequence). The CDR3 DNA is TGTGCCAGCAGCGGAACCGGGACTTGGCTCACAGATACGCAGTATTTT. Amino acids: CASSGTGTWLTDTQYF.

This clone was counted once. The chain is built from TRBV10-3 and TRBJ2-5; perhaps TRBD2 as D (5 bases). The CDR3 extends over 14 amino acids. Germline-derived CDR1 and CDR2 are ENHRY and SYGVKD. Between the trimmed V and J ends, which lost 2 bases and 4 bases, there was a span of 11 bases. Here the CDR3 DNA reads TGTGCCATCAGTGAGCGGGGAAGTGGAGAGACCCAGTACTTC. This translates into CAISERGSGETQYF.

J is TRBJ1-4 and V is TRBV11-2; 9 bases agree with TRBD1. The V segment lost 6 bases and the J segment 1 base; nucleotides outside the gene matches: 3. The CDR3 has 15 amino acids. Germline CDR1 reads SGHAT; CDR2 reads FQNNGV. DNA of the CDR3: TGTGCCAGCAGAACAGGGGGCGGAACTAATGAAAAACTGTTTTTT. Translating it yields CASRTGGGTNEKLFF.

This chain joins TRBV28 and TRBJ2-7; the match to TRBD2 covers 12 bases. Germline CDR1 is MDHEN and CDR2 is SYDVKM. The CDR3 is 16 residues long. Trimming cost V 2 bases and J 3 bases; bases outside gene matches: 5. The CDR3 spells CASSLILAGGFYEQYF. The DNA for the CDR3 is TGTGCCAGCAGTTTAATCCTAGCGGGAGGGTTCTACGAGCAGTACTTC. Filled out from reference TRBV28 and TRBJ2-7, the complete variable domain reads DVKVTQSSRYLVKRTGEKVFLECVQDMDHENMFWYRQDPGLGLRLIYFSYDVKMKEKGDIPEGYSVSREKKERFSLILESASTNQTSMYLCASSLILAGGFYEQYFGPGTRLTVT.

This sequence joins TRBV5-1 and TRBJ2-7; D is uncertain. The V and J ends lost 1 base and 4 bases respectively, with 12 bases between them. Germline-derived CDR1 and CDR2 are SGHRS and YFSETQ. This CDR3 is 14 amino acids long. CDR3 nucleotides: TGCGCCAGCAGCTTGTTTTCGAATCGGTACGAGCAGTACTTC. Protein product: CASSLFSNRYEQYF.

This clone was recorded once. This chain uses TRBV7-2 with TRBJ2-2; 11 bases map to TRBD2. In germline, CDR1 is SGHTA, CDR2 FQGNSA. The CDR3 is 19 amino acids. The V segment lost 5 bases and the J segment 0 bases; nucleotides outside the gene matches: 11. The CDR3 nucleotides are TGTGCCAGCAGCCGTGGGACTAGCGGAGCTATAGCGAACACCGGGGAGCTGTTTTTT. Its protein is CASSRGTSGAIANTGELFF.

In its sample, this clone was seen once. The chain couples TRBV7-2 to TRBJ2-7, with 7 bases matching TRBD1. Looked up from germline, CDR1 is SGHTA and CDR2 is FQGNSA. J gave up 6 bases and V 5 bases, and 10 bases lay outside the gene matches. This CDR3 has 14 amino acids. The CDR3 sequence: CASSPPGQSSEQYF. CDR3 nucleotides: TGTGCCAGCAGCCCGCCGGGACAGAGTAGCGAGCAGTACTTC. Variable domain in full (rest from reference TRBV7-2 and TRBJ2-7): GAGVSQSPSNKVTEKGKDVELRCDPISGHTALYWYRQSLGQGLEFLIYFQGNSAPDKSGLPSDRFSAERTGGSVSTLTIQRTQQEDSAVYLCASSPPGQSSEQYFGPGTRLTVT.

The chain employs TRBV4-1 and TRBJ2-7; 9 bases agree with TRBD2. This CDR3 region has 15 residues. CDR1 and CDR2 (germline): MGHRA, YSYEKL. V lost 3 bases and J lost 2; bases outside the gene matches: 5. CDR3 sequence (DNA): TGCGCCAGCAGCCAGATAGCGGGAGACCCCTACGAGCAGTACTTC. Translating it yields CASSQIAGDPYEQYF.

This chain uses TRBV4-2 with TRBJ1-2, with 11 bases lining up with TRBD1. Per the germline V gene, CDR1 is LGHNA and CDR2 is YNFKEQ. After removal of 5 bases from V and 5 bases from J, the junction contained 7 bases not matched to a gene. CDR3 length equals 15 residues. CDR3 in DNA: TGTGCCAGCAGCTTGGGACAGGGGGACCCTTATGGCTACACCTTC. Its translation: CASSLGQGDPYGYTF.

The rearrangement joins TRBV3-1 (or the pseudogene TRBV3-2) to TRBJ2-2, with D possibly TRBD2 on 5 matching bases. Germline CDR1 reads LGHDT; CDR2 reads YNNKEL (reference sequence). This CDR3 region has 15 residues. The V and J ends lost 4 bases and 6 bases respectively, with 15 bases between them. CDR3 amino acids: CASSRHPAGAGELFF. The CDR3 nucleotides are TGTGCCAGCAGCCGGCACCCTGCCGGGGCCGGGGAGCTGTTTTTT.

The chain's CDR3 is CASSLRVRAAYF. The DNA for the CDR3 is TGTGCCAGCAGCTTGAGAGTCAGGGCGGCGTACTTC. The J gene is TRBJ2-7, the V gene TRBV5-8; maybe TRBD1 (5 bases). V lost 1 base and J lost 12, with 14 bases in between. This CDR3 is built from 12 residues. Germline values: CDR1 SGHTS, CDR2 YDEGEE.

The rearrangement links TRBV10-3 to TRBJ2-5; 10 bases line up with TRBD2. Looked up from germline, CDR1 is ENHRY and CDR2 is SYGVKD. The CDR3 spans 15 residues. After removal of 0 bases from V and 7 bases from J, the junction contained 5 bases not matched to a gene. The CDR3 DNA reads TGTGCCATCAGTGAGTCGATCTCTAGCGGGGGGACCCAGTACTTC. Amino acid sequence: CAISESISSGGTQYF.

The rearrangement joins TRBV5-1 to TRBJ2-1; D unclear. Germline lookup yields CDR1 SGHRS and CDR2 YFSETQ. This CDR3 contains 16 residues. V gave up 0 bases and J gave up 2 bases, with 12 bases separating them. The DNA of the CDR3 is TGCGCCAGCAGCTTGGCGCTAGACCCAACCTACAATGAGCAGTTCTTC. This translates into CASSLALDPTYNEQFF.

This chain joins TRBV11-2 and TRBJ2-3; tentative D call: TRBD2 (6 bases). CDR1 is SGHAT and CDR2 is FQNNGV in the germline V gene. Trimming left V 5 bases short and J 3 bases short, with 12 bases between. The length of the CDR3 is 14 residues. The CDR3 sequence is CASSQGRGTDTQYF. The CDR3 coding sequence is TGTGCCAGCAGCCAGGGCCGGGGGACAGATACGCAGTATTTT.

The CDR3 DNA reads as TGTGCCACCAGCAGAGCCCCCCACTTCAGGGGATACGAGCAGTACTTC. This translates into CATSRAPHFRGYEQYF. The chain employs TRBV15 and TRBJ2-7; TRBD1 is a possible D gene (6 bases). This CDR3 contains 16 residues. Trimming cost V 1 base and J 4 bases, with 17 bases left between them. Per the germline V gene, CDR1 is LNHNV and CDR2 is YYDKDF (reference sequence).

This rearrangement joins TRBV6-2 or TRBV6-3 to TRBJ1-1, with TRBD1 as a possible D gene (6 bases). CDR1 and CDR2 from the germline V gene are MNHEY and SVGEGT. The CDR3 runs to 12 residues. The ends were cut back, 4 bases at V and 7 bases at J, with 10 bases in the middle. The CDR3 reads CASSSTGGEAFF. As DNA, the CDR3 is TGTGCCAGCAGTTCGACAGGCGGTGAAGCTTTCTTT.

V is TRBV6-1 and J is TRBJ1-2; 8 nucleotides agree with TRBD1. Per germline, CDR1 MNHNS and CDR2 SASEGT. V lost 2 bases, J lost 4 bases, and 3 bases stayed unmatched. The length of the CDR3 is 14 residues. The CDR3 DNA sequence: TGTGCCAGCAGTGAAAGCGACAGGGGCTATGGCTACACCTTC. This encodes CASSESDRGYGYTF.

The CDR3 DNA reads as TGTGCCAGTAGTCCTACGCTCAGGGGGCGCGAGTATTCACCCCTCCACTTT. Residues: CASSPTLRGREYSPLHF. The chain combines TRBV19 with TRBJ1-6; TRBD1 matches 8 bases. In germline, CDR1 is LNHDA, CDR2 SQIVND (reference sequence). The CDR3 covers 17 residues. The V and J ends lost 5 bases and 8 bases, in that order; junction bases with no gene match: 14.

The J gene is TRBJ2-2, the V gene TRBV27, with 11 bases that match TRBD2. Trimming took 2 bases from V and 3 from J; bases not matched to a gene: 8. Germline V lookup: CDR1 MNHEY, CDR2 SMNVEV (reference sequence). The CDR3 runs 18 residues. Here the CDR3 reads CASSLHRLAGGDTGELFF. CDR3 in DNA: TGTGCCAGCAGTTTACATCGTCTAGCGGGAGGAGACACCGGGGAGCTGTTTTTT.

The chain employs TRBV19 and TRBJ2-1; the match to TRBD2 covers 9 bases. Germline CDR1 reads LNHDA; CDR2 reads SQIVND (reference sequence). The CDR3 covers 15 residues. Losses at the gene ends were 1 base for V and 6 bases for J; bases not matched to a gene: 4. The CDR3 DNA is TGTGCCAGTAGTATAGCGACTAGCGGCCTCAATGAGCAGTTCTTC. Translating it yields CASSIATSGLNEQFF. The full variable domain, with the rest looked up from reference TRBV19 and TRBJ2-1, is DGGITQSPKYLFRKEGQNVTLSCEQNLNHDAMYWYRQDPGQGLRLIYYSQIVNDFQKGDIAEGYSVSREKKESFPLTVTSAQKNPTAFYLCASSIATSGLNEQFFGPGTRLTVL.

This clone is a singleton in its sample. The chain couples TRBV6-5 to TRBJ1-4; a weak D match, TRBD1 (5 bases). The germline gives CDR1 MNHEY, CDR2 SVGAGI. The CDR3 consists of 13 residues. Between the trimmed V and J ends, which lost 7 bases and 8 bases, there was a span of 14 bases. CDR3 nucleotide sequence: TGTGCCAGCACGCGCAGGGTAGACGAAAAACTGTTTTTT. It is translated as CASTRRVDEKLFF.

The V and J genes are TRBV19 and TRBJ2-1; D remains ambiguous. Germline V gene lookup returns CDR1 LNHDA and CDR2 SQIVND (reference sequence). Trimming left V 5 bases short and J 0 bases short, with 14 bases between. This CDR3 comprises 16 residues. CDR3 residues: CASSPFGGYSYNEQFF. DNA of the CDR3: TGTGCCAGTAGTCCCTTCGGCGGCTACTCCTACAATGAGCAGTTCTTC.

The CDR3 DNA reads TGTGCCATTCAGGAGACTAGGCAAGAGACCCAGTACTTC. This encodes CAIQETRQETQYF. The gene calls are TRBV10-3 and TRBJ2-5; tentative D call: TRBD2 (6 bases). Trimming left V 9 bases short and J 2 bases short, with 13 bases between. Per the germline V gene, CDR1 is ENHRY and CDR2 is SYGVKD. The CDR3 runs to 13 residues.

The V gene is TRBV19, the J gene TRBJ1-5, with D perhaps TRBD1 (6 bases). The V gene lost 6 bases and the J gene lost 1 base, with 22 bases spanning the gap. The CDR3 sequence is 18 residues long. CDR1 is LNHDA and CDR2 is SQIVND in the germline V gene (reference sequence). CDR3 bases: TGTGCCAGTAGCCCTTTCAATACCGGGACAAGGAGCAATCAGCCCCAGCATTTT. Its translation: CASSPFNTGTRSNQPQHF.

The chain recombines TRBV7-8 with TRBJ1-2; TRBD1 is a possible D gene (6 bases). The V end lost 5 bases, the J end lost 4 bases, and 8 bases lay between the germline ends. The germline V gene has CDR1 SGHVS and CDR2 FQNEAQ. CDR3 length: 12 residues. CDR3 DNA: TGTGCCAGCAGCCCGGACAGCTATGGCTACACCTTC. Residues: CASSPDSYGYTF.

This clone was observed once. The V call is TRBV7-2, the J call TRBJ2-7, with TRBD1 identical over 9 bases. Trimming took 6 bases from V and 2 from J; bases not matched to a gene: 5. Germline values: CDR1 SGHTA, CDR2 FQGNSA. This CDR3 region has 14 residues. The CDR3 region is CASSSRQGAYEQYF. In nucleotides, the CDR3 is TGTGCCAGCAGTTCGCGACAGGGGGCCTACGAGCAGTACTTC.

The chain links TRBV29-1 to TRBJ1-6; D is uncertain. This CDR3 has 11 residues. The germline V gene has CDR1 SQVTM and CDR2 ANQGSEA. V lost 4 bases, J lost 5 bases, and 3 bases lay in between. The CDR3 DNA reads TGCAGCGTTGGAGATAATTCACCCCTCCACTTT. Translated, it gives CSVGDNSPLHF.

The chain carries TRBV24-1 and TRBJ2-5; the D is unclear. Germline V gene sequence: CDR1 KGHDR, CDR2 SFDVKD. The V end was cut by 1 base, the J end by 5 bases, with 13 bases between. This CDR3 is built from 15 residues. This chain's CDR3 is CATSDFGRIGETQYF. The CDR3 DNA sequence: TGTGCCACCAGTGATTTCGGCAGGATTGGGGAGACCCAGTACTTC.